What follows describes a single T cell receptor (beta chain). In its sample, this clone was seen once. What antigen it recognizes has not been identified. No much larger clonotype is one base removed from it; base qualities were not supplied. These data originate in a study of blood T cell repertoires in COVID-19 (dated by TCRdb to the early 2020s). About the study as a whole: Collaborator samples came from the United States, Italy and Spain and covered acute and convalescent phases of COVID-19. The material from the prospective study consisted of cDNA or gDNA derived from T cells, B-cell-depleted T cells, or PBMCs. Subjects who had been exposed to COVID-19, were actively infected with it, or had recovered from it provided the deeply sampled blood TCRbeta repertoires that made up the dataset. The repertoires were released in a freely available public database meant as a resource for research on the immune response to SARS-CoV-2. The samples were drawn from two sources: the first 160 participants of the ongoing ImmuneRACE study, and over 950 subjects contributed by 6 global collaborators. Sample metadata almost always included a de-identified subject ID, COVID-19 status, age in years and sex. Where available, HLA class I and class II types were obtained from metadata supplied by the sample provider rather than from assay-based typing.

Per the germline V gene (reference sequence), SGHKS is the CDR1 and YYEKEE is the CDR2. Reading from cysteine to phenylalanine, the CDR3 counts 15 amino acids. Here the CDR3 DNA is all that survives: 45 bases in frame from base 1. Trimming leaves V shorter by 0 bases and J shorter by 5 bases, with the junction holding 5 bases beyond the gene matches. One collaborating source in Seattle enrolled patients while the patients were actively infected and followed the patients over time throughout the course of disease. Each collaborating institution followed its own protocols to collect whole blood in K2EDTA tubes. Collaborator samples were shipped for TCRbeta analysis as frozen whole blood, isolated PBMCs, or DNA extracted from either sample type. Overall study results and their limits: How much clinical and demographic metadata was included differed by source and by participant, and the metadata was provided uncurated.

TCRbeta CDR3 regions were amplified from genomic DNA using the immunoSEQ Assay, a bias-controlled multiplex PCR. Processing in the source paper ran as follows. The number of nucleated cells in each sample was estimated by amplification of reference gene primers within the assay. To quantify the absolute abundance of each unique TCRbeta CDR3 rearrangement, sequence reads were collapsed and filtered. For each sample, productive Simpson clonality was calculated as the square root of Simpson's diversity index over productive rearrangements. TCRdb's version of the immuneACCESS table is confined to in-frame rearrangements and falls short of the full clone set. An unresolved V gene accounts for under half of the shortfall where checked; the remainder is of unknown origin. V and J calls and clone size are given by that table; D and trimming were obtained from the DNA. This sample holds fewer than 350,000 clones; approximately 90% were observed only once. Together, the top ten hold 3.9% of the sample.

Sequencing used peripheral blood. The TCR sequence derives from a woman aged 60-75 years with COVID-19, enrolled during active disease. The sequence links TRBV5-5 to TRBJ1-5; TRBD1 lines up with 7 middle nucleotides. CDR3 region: CASSLDGQEYQPQHF. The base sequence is TGTGCCAGCAGCTTGGACGGACAGGAGTATCAGCCCCAGCATTTT.